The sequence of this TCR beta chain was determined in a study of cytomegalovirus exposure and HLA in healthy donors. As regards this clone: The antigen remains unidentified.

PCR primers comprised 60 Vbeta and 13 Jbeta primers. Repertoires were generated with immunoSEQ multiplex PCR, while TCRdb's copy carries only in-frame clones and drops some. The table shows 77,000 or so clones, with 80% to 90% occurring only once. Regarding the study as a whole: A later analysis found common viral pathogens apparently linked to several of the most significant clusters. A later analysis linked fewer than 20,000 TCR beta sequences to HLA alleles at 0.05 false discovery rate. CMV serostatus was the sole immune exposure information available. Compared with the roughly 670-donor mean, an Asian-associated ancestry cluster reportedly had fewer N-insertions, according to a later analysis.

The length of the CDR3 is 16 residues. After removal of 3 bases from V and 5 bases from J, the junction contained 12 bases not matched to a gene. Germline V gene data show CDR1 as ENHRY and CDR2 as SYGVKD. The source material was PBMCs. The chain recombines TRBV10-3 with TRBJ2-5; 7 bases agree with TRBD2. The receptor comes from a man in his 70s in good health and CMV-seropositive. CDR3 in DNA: TGTGCCATCAGTGATGTGAGCGGGGCCGCGGGGGAGACCCAGTACTTC. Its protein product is CAISDVSGAAGETQYF.